This TCR beta chain emerged from a study of shared clonotypes between healthy human individuals (dated by TCRdb to 2020 to 2021). The study in broad terms: Two women and a few men aged 18 to 49 years were included in the cohort. For each donor, three plates each were used for CD4 naive and CD4 memory, two plates were used for CD8 naive, and one plate was used for CD8 memory. The study deeply sequenced blood TCR repertoires of about 5 healthy adults to estimate repertoire size and the extent of clonotype sharing between individuals. Different laboratories and diverse techniques were used to prepare libraries and sequence TCR repertoires, to increase sequencing depth and limit assay-specific biases. Leukapheresis yielded between about 0.9 and 10 billion PBMCs per donor.

The full study reports these points: Pairwise subsampling led to the expectation that sequencing depth would affect the degree of clonotype sharing among donors. Because the study included a small number of donors, the genetic and exposure-history diversity represented was limited. Compared with non-shared clonotypes, the clonotypes found in all four sorted-subset donors had higher generation probabilities. When a handful of donors were compared, the shared fraction of clonotypes was about 5.4% for naive CD4, over 3% for naive CD8, 2.3% for memory CD4, and 0.3% to 0.5% for memory CD8. Rarefaction of sorted-subset datasets indicated incomplete sequencing despite the large sequencing depth. Sampling was restricted to blood, and TCR repertoires in tissues likely differ from the TCR repertoires found in blood. Larger estimated clonotype richness was generally found for naive subsets than for memory subsets.

The donors were healthy, HIV-negative adults with no recently reported acute infections or vaccinations. All donors were Caucasian adults living in Nashville, Tennessee, USA. CD4+ T cells were enriched by magnetic negative selection, after which naive cells were positively selected on CD45RA and the negative fraction was taken as the memory subset. After blood collection by leukapheresis, PBMCs were isolated using Ficoll-Histopaque density gradient centrifugation and then cryopreserved in the vapor phase of liquid nitrogen. Purity and quantity of every magnetically sorted T cell population were checked by analytical flow cytometry. Each sorted fraction had its genomic DNA isolated and then quantified by UV absorbance on a Nanodrop 2000c. Using the deep immunoSEQ assay, TCR CDR3 regions were amplified from genomic DNA by multiplex PCR. Genomic DNA extracted from each cell subset was distributed evenly over all wells of several immunoSEQ 96-well plates, and each plate served as one replicate. For sorted subsets, each replicate PCR was loaded with 200 ng genomic DNA, equivalent to 32,000 or so T cell genomes. The purified libraries were quantified using a Qubit 3.0 fluorometer, sized with a Bioanalyzer 2100, and then quantified again using the KAPA Library Quantification kit. A separate single-read 150-cycle Illumina NextSeq 550 flow cell was used to sequence each immunoSEQ 96-well plate. On the authors' methods: The immunoSEQ output contained only junctional sequences without quality scores, so filtering could not match that applied to full-length reads. To assign V/J genes and CDR3, sequences were annotated against IMGT germline references using PyIR, a Python wrapper for IgBLAST v1.9. Reads with weak V/J assignments (E-value above 1e-6), missing CDR3, stop codons, out-of-frame junctions, or ambiguous translated residues were removed. V3J clonotypes were defined as sequences sharing the same inferred V gene, J gene, and CDR3 amino acid sequence. Percentage overlap between repertoires was computed as shared unique clonotypes divided by the size of the smaller repertoire. Richness of each repertoire was evaluated using RTK rarefaction, the Chao1 estimator, and Recon v2.1 estimates of unobserved clonotypes. For all TCRbeta clonotypes obtained by the gDNA method from a handful of donors, generation probabilities were computed with OLGA. In its TCRdb copy, this immuneACCESS table keeps in-frame sequences only and misses some clones. Where compared with another copy, unresolved V genes explain less than half of these, and the others have no known cause. V and J calls and clone size are as listed in that table; D and trimming were resolved from the DNA. In all, the sample holds about 2 million clones, and 90% to 95% of those were seen once. Of the sample, roughly 0.13% is held by the ten largest clones.

From the cysteine through the phenylalanine, the CDR3 covers 15 amino acids. Just the 45-base CDR3 DNA is kept, in frame starting at base 1. V drops 0 bases and J drops 2 bases, leaving 9 bases in between. The CDR1 and CDR2 encoded by the germline V gene are SGHRS and YFSETQ. Turning to this clone: Its target antigen remains unknown. Base qualities are not recorded, but no much larger clone differs from it by a single base. The same CDR3 can be traced to other DNA sequences in this sample.

The rearranged chain carries TRBV5-1 and TRBJ1-5; no D gene call is confident. This sequence was found in a man aged 18 to 30 in good health. Material: naive CD4+ T cells sorted from blood. The intended sense of this specimen's cell subset or site label: CD45RA+ positively selected. The DNA sequence follows: TGCGCCAGCAGCTTGGAAGGCGCGGGCAATCAGCCCCAGCATTTT. Its translation is CASSLEGAGNQPQHF.